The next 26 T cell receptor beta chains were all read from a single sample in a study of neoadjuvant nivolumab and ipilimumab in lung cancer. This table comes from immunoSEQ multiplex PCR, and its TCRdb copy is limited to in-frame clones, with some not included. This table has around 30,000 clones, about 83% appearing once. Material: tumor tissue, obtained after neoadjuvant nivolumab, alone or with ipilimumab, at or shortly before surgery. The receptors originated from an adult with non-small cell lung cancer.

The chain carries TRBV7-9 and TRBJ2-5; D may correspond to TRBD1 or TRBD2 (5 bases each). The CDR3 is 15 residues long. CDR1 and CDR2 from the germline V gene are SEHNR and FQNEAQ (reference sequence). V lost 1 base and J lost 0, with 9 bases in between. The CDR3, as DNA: TGTGCCAGCAGCTTAGGAGGGACGGACCAAGAGACCCAGTACTTC. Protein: CASSLGGTDQETQYF.

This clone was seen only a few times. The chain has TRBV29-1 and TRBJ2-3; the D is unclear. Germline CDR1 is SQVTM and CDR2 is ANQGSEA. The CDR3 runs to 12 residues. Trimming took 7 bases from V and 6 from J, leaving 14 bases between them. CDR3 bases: TGCAGCGCTGGCTGGCGTGGGGATACGCAGTATTTT. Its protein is CSAGWRGDTQYF.

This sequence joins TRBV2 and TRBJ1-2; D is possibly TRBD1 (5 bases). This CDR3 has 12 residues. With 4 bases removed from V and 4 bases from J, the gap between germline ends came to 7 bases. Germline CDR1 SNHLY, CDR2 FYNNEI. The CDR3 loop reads CASSGQPYGYTF. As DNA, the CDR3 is TGTGCCAGCAGTGGACAGCCCTATGGCTACACCTTC.

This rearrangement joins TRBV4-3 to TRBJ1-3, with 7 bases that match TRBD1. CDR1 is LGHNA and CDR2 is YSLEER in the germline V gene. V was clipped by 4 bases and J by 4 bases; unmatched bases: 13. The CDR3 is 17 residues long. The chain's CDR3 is CASSPTRAGGAGNTIYF. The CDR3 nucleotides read TGCGCCAGCAGCCCCACCCGGGCAGGGGGAGCAGGAAACACCATATATTTT.

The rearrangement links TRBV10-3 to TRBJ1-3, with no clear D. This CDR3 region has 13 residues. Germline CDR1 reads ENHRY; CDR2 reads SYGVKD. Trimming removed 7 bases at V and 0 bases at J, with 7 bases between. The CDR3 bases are TGTGCCATCACTCCCAGCTCTGGAAACACCATATATTTT. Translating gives CAITPSSGNTIYF.

The CDR3 nucleotides read TGTGCCAGCAGCCAGGAGGACACCTCAACTTTAACCGGGGAGCTGTTTTTT. It encodes CASSQEDTSTLTGELFF. The chain combines TRBV4-2 with TRBJ2-2, with D possibly called TRBD1 or TRBD2 (5 bases each). The length of the CDR3 is 17 residues. With 3 bases removed from V and 5 bases from J, the gap between germline ends came to 19 bases. The germline V gene has CDR1 LGHNA and CDR2 YNFKEQ.

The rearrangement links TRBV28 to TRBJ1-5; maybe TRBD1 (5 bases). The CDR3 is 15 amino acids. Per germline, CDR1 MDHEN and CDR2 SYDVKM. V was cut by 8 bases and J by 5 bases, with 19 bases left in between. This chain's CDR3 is CASVSAGAGDQPQHF. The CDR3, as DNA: TGTGCCAGCGTATCGGCTGGGGCAGGAGATCAGCCCCAGCATTTT.

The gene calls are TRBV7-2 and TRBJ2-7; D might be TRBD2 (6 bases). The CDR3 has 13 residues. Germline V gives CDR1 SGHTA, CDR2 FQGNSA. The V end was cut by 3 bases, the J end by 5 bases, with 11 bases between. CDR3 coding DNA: TGTGCCAGCAGCTTCGGGGGTTTTGACGAGCAGTACTTC. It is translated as CASSFGGFDEQYF.

The DNA for the CDR3 is TGTGCCAGCAGCCTTCGGACAGGGGATGATGGCTACACCTTC. Protein: CASSLRTGDDGYTF. The chain recombines TRBV9 with TRBJ1-2; 9 bases align to TRBD1. This CDR3 has 14 amino acids. V lost 4 bases, J lost 6 bases, and 7 bases stayed unmatched. Germline V gives CDR1 SGDLS, CDR2 YYNGEE.

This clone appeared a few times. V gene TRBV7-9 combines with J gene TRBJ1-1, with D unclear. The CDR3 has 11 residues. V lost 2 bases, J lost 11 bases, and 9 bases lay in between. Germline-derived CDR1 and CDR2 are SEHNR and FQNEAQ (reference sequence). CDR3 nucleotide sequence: TGTGCCAGCAGCTTACTGGCGTGGGCTTTCTTT. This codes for CASSLLAWAFF.

CDR3 sequence reads: CAWSQENSNQPQHF. The DNA of the CDR3 is TGTGCCTGGAGTCAAGAAAATAGCAATCAGCCCCAGCATTTT. The chain uses TRBV30 and TRBJ1-5; D remains ambiguous. V was pared by 2 bases and J by 0 bases, with 8 bases between. CDR3 length: 14 residues. Germline CDR1 reads GTSNPN; CDR2 reads SVGIG (reference sequence).

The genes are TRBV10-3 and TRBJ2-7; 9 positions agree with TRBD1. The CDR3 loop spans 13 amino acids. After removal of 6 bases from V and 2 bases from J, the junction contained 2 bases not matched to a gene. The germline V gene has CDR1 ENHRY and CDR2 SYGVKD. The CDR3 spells CAISGQGTYEQYF. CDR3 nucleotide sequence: TGTGCCATCAGCGGACAGGGGACCTACGAGCAGTACTTC.

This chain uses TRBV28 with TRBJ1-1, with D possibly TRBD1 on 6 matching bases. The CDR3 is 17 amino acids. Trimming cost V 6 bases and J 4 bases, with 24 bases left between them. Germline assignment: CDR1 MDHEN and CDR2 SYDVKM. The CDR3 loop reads CASRLKQGSMGPTEAFF. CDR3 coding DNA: TGTGCCAGCAGACTTAAACAGGGATCAATGGGCCCCACTGAAGCTTTCTTT.

The CDR3 loop is CASSLGSSGNTIYF. DNA of the CDR3: TGTGCCAGCAGCTTAGGAAGCAGTGGAAACACCATATATTTT. The rearrangement joins TRBV11-2 to TRBJ1-3; D is unclear. Deletions cut 1 base from V and 3 bases from J, with 7 bases between. CDR3 length equals 14 residues. The germline V gene has CDR1 SGHAT and CDR2 FQNNGV.

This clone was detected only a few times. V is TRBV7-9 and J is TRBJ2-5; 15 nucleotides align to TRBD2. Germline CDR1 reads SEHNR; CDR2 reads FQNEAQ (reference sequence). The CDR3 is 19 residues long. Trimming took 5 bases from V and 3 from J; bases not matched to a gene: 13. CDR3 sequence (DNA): TGTGCCAGCAGCCTCATCGGGGGACTAGCGGGGGGAGTAAAAGAGACCCAGTACTTC. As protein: CASSLIGGLAGGVKETQYF.

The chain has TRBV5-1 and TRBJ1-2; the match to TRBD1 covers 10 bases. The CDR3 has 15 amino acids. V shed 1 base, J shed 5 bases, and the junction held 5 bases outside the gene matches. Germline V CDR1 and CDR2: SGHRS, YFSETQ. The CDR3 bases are TGCGCCAGCAGCTTGACCGGGACAGGGGTTTATGGCTACACCTTC. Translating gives CASSLTGTGVYGYTF.

This CDR3 is CASSVVLSYSGAGTEAFF. The CDR3 DNA reads as TGTGCCAGCAGCGTAGTCCTATCATACTCAGGGGCAGGCACTGAAGCTTTCTTT. The V and J genes are TRBV9 and TRBJ1-1; TRBD1 is a possible D gene (6 bases). The CDR3 extends over 18 amino acids. The V gene lost 0 bases and the J gene lost 4 bases, with 22 bases spanning the gap. Germline CDR1 and CDR2: SGDLS and YYNGEE.

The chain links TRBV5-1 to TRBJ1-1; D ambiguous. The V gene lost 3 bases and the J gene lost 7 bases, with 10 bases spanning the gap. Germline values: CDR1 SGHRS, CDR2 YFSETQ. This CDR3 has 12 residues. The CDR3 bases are TGCGCCAGCAGCTCCCACTACGGTGAAGCTTTCTTT. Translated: CASSSHYGEAFF.

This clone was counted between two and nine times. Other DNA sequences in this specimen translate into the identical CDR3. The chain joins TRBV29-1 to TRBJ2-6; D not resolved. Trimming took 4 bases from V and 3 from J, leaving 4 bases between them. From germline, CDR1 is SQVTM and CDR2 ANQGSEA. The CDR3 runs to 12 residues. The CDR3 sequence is CSVVSGANVLTF. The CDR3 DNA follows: TGCAGCGTTGTTAGTGGGGCCAACGTCCTGACTTTC.

CDR3 in amino acids: CSGVGLAGPLGTDTQYF. In nucleotides, the CDR3 is TGCAGCGGGGTGGGGCTAGCGGGGCCACTAGGCACAGATACGCAGTATTTT. The rearrangement links TRBV29-1 to TRBJ2-3; 9 bases match TRBD2. V was pared by 7 bases and J by 1 base, with 15 bases of the junction left unmatched. The CDR3 has 17 amino acids. In germline, CDR1 is SQVTM, CDR2 ANQGSEA.

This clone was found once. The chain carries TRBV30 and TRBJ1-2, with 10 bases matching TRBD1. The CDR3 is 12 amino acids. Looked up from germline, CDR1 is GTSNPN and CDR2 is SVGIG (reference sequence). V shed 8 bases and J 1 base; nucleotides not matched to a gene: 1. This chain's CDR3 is CAGQGVNYGYTF. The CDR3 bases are TGTGCCGGACAGGGGGTTAACTATGGCTACACCTTC.

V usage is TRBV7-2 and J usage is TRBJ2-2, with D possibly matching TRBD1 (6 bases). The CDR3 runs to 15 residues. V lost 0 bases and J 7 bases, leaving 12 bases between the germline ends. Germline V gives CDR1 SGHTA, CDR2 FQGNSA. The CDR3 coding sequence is TGTGCCAGCAGCTTAGCCGCCAGGGGTCACGGGGAGCTGTTTTTT. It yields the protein CASSLAARGHGELFF.

The CDR3 bases are TGCAGTGCTTTGGAGTCCTACGAGCAGTACTTC. Translating it yields CSALESYEQYF. The chain couples TRBV20-1 to TRBJ2-7, with unresolved D. The V end lost 5 bases, the J end lost 1 base, and 6 bases lay between the germline ends. The length of the CDR3 is 11 residues. The V gene's germline CDR1 is DFQATT and CDR2 SNEGSKA (reference sequence).

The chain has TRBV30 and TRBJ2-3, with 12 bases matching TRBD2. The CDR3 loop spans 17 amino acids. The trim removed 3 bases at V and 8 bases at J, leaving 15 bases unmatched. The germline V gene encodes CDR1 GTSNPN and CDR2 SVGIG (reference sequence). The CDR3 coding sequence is TGTGCCTGGAGGGATACTAGCGGGAGGTGGATTTGGGGTACGCAGTATTTT. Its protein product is CAWRDTSGRWIWGTQYF.

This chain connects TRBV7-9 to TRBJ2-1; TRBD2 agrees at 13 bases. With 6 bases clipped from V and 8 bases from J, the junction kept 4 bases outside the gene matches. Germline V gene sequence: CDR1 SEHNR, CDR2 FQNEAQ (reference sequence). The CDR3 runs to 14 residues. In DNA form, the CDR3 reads TGTGCCAGCAGGGGACTAGCGGGGCCGGATGAGCAGTTCTTC. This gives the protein CASRGLAGPDEQFF.

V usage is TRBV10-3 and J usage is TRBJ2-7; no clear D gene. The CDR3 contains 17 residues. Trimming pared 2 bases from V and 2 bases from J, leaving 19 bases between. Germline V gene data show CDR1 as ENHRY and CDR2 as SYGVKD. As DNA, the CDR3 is TGTGCCATCAGTGAGGGCTTCGGTCTTCTGGGCCCCTACGAGCAGTACTTC. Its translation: CAISEGFGLLGPYEQYF.